This TCR beta chain was identified during a study of shared clonotypes between healthy human individuals. Data came from immunoSEQ multiplex PCR; TCRdb stores just in-frame clones and leaves some out. The sample has about 2 million clones, roughly 94% seen once; the top ten hold under 0.15%. Overall study findings and caveats: Limitation of the genetic and exposure-history diversity represented came from the few donors.

Turning to this clone: Its antigen is not known.

The investigators split CD4+ cells into a CD45RA+ naive subset and a CD45RA-negative memory subset. CDR1 is MGHRA, CDR2 YSYEKL, per germline. V was clipped by 8 bases and J by 0 bases; unmatched bases: 7. The CDR3 contains 16 residues. The V gene is TRBV4-1, the J gene TRBJ2-1; 10 nucleotides line up with TRBD1. Sequenced: naive CD4+ T cells sorted from blood. Subset specified: CD45RA+ positively selected. This clonotype was obtained from a man between 18 and 35 years old in good health. CDR3 coding DNA: TGCGCCAGCCAATCCGGGACAGGGGACTCCTACAATGAGCAGTTCTTC. Residues: CASQSGTGDSYNEQFF.